This TCR beta chain appears in the sequencing data of a study of blood T cell repertoires in COVID-19. Germline lookup yields CDR1 SGHRS and CDR2 YFSETQ. Trimming took 0 bases from V and 0 from J, leaving 14 bases between them. This CDR3 has 17 residues. This table comes from immunoSEQ multiplex PCR, and its TCRdb copy is limited to in-frame clones, with some not included. The sample includes some 200,000 clones, 80% to 90% of them seen just once. Patients from Seattle were sampled longitudinally, starting during active infection. Sequenced sample: peripheral blood. The TCR comes from a woman in her sixties with COVID-19, enrolled during active disease. The chain links TRBV5-1 to TRBJ2-3; perhaps TRBD2 as D (6 bases). The CDR3, as DNA: TGCGCCAGCAGCTTGGAGCCCGCGGGGACGAGCACAGATACGCAGTATTTT. Translated, it gives CASSLEPAGTSTDTQYF.